The 30 T cell receptor beta chains reported below all come from one sample, sequenced in a study of vaccination effects on CD4 cells after COVID-19. Their specific antigens are unknown. Antigen-specific CD4+ T cells were first expanded with viral peptide pools by the ViraFEST assay and only then sequenced. A roughly ten-day culture period preceded the isolation of CD4+ T cells. Vaccinees lacked prior SARS-CoV-2 infection and tested negative for nucleocapsid antibodies. The protocol was immunoSEQ multiplex PCR, while the TCRdb copy is restricted to in-frame clones and leaves out a portion. This repertoire shows around 63,000 clones, roughly 75% found once; its top ten account for over 3.5%. Here the sequenced sample was CD4+ T cells from PBMCs cultured with HCoV-OC43 spike peptides, taken before COVID-19 vaccination. As for subset: HCoV-OC43 spike overlapping peptide pool stimulation. The receptors here all came from a human donor who received a COVID-19 vaccine.

In this sample, this clone turned up once. J is TRBJ1-1 and V is TRBV27; D is perhaps TRBD1 (5 bases). The germline gives CDR1 MNHEY, CDR2 SMNVEV (reference sequence). The CDR3 sequence is 15 residues long. The V end was cut by 7 bases, the J end by 1 base, with 16 bases between. The CDR3 coding sequence is TGTGCCAGCAAAACTAATCACGGGGGGAACACTGAAGCTTTCTTT. It is translated as CASKTNHGGNTEAFF.

This chain connects TRBV14 to TRBJ1-2; D call uncertain. Germline V gene data show CDR1 as SGHDN and CDR2 as FVKESK. The CDR3 length is 15 residues. Deletions cut 4 bases from V and 7 bases from J, with 19 bases between. In DNA form, the CDR3 reads TGTGCCAGCAGCCTGGCGGGTTCTGTTGTAGCTGGCTACACCTTC. As protein: CASSLAGSVVAGYTF.

The chain joins TRBV4-3 to TRBJ1-2; D uncertain. The CDR3 is 15 amino acids. In germline, CDR1 is LGHNA, CDR2 YSLEER. V gave up 1 base and J gave up 1 base, with 10 bases separating them. CDR3 residues: CASSQGHRGNYGYTF. In DNA, the CDR3 is TGCGCCAGCAGCCAAGGTCATCGGGGTAACTATGGCTACACCTTC.

The rearrangement joins TRBV2 to TRBJ2-7; 7 bases are shared with TRBD1. This CDR3 contains 11 residues. In germline, CDR1 is SNHLY, CDR2 FYNNEI. CDR3 nucleotide sequence: TGTGCCAGCAGTGAAGTGGGGACAGACATCGTC. Protein product: CASSEVGTDIV.

This rearrangement joins TRBV25-1 to TRBJ2-3; 12 bases are a match to TRBD2. The CDR3 runs 15 residues. The trim removed 6 bases at V and 7 bases at J, leaving 8 bases unmatched. Germline values: CDR1 MGHDK, CDR2 SYGVNS. CDR3 sequence reads: CASSTGLAGGYTQYF. The CDR3 nucleotides are TGTGCCAGCAGCACGGGACTAGCGGGTGGATATACGCAGTATTTT. The full variable domain, completed using reference TRBV25-1 and TRBJ2-3, is EADIYQTPRYLVIGTGKKITLECSQTMGHDKMYWYQQDPGMELHLIHYSYGVNSTEKGDLSSESTVSRIRTEHFPLTLESARPSHTSQYLCASSTGLAGGYTQYFGPGTRLTVL.

The table lists this clone with a few counts. V usage is TRBV7-3 and J usage is TRBJ2-5; TRBD2 matches at 8 bases. After removal of 0 bases from V and 5 bases from J, the junction contained 5 bases not matched to a gene. The V gene's germline CDR1 is SGHTA and CDR2 FQGTGA. CDR3 size: 15 residues. In DNA form, the CDR3 reads TGTGCCAGCAGCTTAACAAGCGGGGGAGGTGAGACCCAGTACTTC. Protein sequence: CASSLTSGGGETQYF.

This chain uses TRBV5-5 with TRBJ1-4; 9 bases match TRBD1. This CDR3 is 15 amino acids long. The V gene end was trimmed by 1 base and the J gene end by 8 bases; junction bases not matched to a gene: 6. CDR1 and CDR2 from the germline V gene are SGHKS and YYEKEE (reference sequence). CDR3 nucleotide sequence: TGTGCCAGCAGCTTGAACAGGGGGCAATGGGAAAAACTGTTTTTT. Protein: CASSLNRGQWEKLFF. The variable domain in full, with the rest retrieved from reference TRBV5-5 and TRBJ1-4, is DAGVTQSPTHLIKTRGQQVTLRCSPISGHKSVSWYQQVLGQGPQFIFQYYEKEERGRGNFPDRFSARQFPNYSSELNVNALLLGDSALYLCASSLNRGQWEKLFFGSGTQLSVL.

This chain links TRBV12-5 with TRBJ1-2; 7 nucleotides align to TRBD1. The CDR3 is 16 amino acids. Germline values: CDR1 LGHNT, CDR2 FRNRAP. Trimming removed 5 bases from V and 4 bases from J; junction bases left unmatched: 13. The CDR3: CASGVLPGQLIYGYTF. Here the CDR3 DNA reads TGTGCTAGTGGTGTATTGCCGGGACAGCTAATCTATGGCTACACCTTC.

The rearrangement joins TRBV4-3 to TRBJ1-6; D not certain. Germline V gene sequence: CDR1 LGHNA, CDR2 YSLEER. The CDR3 is 15 amino acids. V shed 2 bases and J shed 8 bases, with 13 bases lying between them. The CDR3 here is CASSQRHGPDSPLHF. CDR3 sequence (DNA): TGCGCCAGCAGCCAACGACACGGCCCTGATTCACCCCTCCACTTT.

The CDR3 is CASTVDRFGGYTF. For the CDR3, the DNA is TGTGCCAGCACCGTGGACAGGTTCGGGGGCTACACCTTC. The genes are TRBV12-3 or TRBV12-4 and TRBJ1-2; TRBD1 matches at 7 bases. V was clipped by 7 bases and J by 8 bases; unmatched bases: 10. The CDR3 covers 13 residues.

This clone was found once. This chain connects TRBV3-1 (or the pseudogene TRBV3-2) to TRBJ1-1; a weak D match, TRBD1 (6 bases). Per the germline V gene, CDR1 is LGHDT and CDR2 is YNNKEL (reference sequence). The CDR3 length is 14 residues. V lost 1 base to trimming and J lost 8 bases, with 14 bases between them. The CDR3 reads CASSQVGPGAEAFF. The DNA for the CDR3 is TGTGCCAGCAGCCAAGTCGGCCCGGGGGCCGAAGCTTTCTTT.

The chain combines TRBV19 with TRBJ1-2, with D possibly matching TRBD1 (6 bases). Germline-derived CDR1 and CDR2 are LNHDA and SQIVND (reference sequence). The V and J ends lost 6 bases and 0 bases respectively, with 14 bases between them. The CDR3 spans 15 residues. The CDR3 bases are TGTGCCAGTAGCCGACCGGAGGGGGCTAACTATGGCTACACCTTC. Its protein is CASSRPEGANYGYTF.

The chain links TRBV6-1 to TRBJ2-3, with TRBD2 matching 7 bases. CDR3 size: 15 residues. Losses at the gene ends were 3 bases for V and 2 bases for J; bases not matched to a gene: 5. CDR1 is MNHNS and CDR2 is SASEGT in the germline V gene. In nucleotides, the CDR3 is TGTGCCAGCAGTGACCCGGGACTACACACAGATACGCAGTATTTT. This sequence encodes CASSDPGLHTDTQYF.

V and J are TRBV9 and TRBJ2-3; 13 bases line up with TRBD2. Trimming cost V 4 bases and J 3 bases; bases outside gene matches: 5. This CDR3 region has 16 residues. Germline CDR1 SGDLS, CDR2 YYNGEE. CDR3 sequence (DNA): TGTGCCAGCAGCTCAGGGACTAGCGGGGCTACAGATACGCAGTATTTT. Its protein product is CASSSGTSGATDTQYF.

This chain links TRBV7-9 with TRBJ1-4; D remains unclear. Germline V gives CDR1 SEHNR, CDR2 FQNEAQ (reference sequence). This CDR3 has 13 residues. The V end was cut by 1 base, the J end by 1 base, with 1 base between. CDR3 DNA: TGTGCCAGCAGCTTAGTAACTAATGAAAAACTGTTTTTT. It translates to CASSLVTNEKLFF.

The chain carries TRBV3-1 (or the pseudogene TRBV3-2) and TRBJ1-3; no firm D call. CDR3 length equals 12 residues. Between the trimmed V and J ends, which lost 3 bases and 6 bases, there was a span of 6 bases. The V gene's germline CDR1 is LGHDT and CDR2 YNNKEL (reference sequence). CDR3 bases: TGTGCCAGCAGCCACCGACTAAACACCATATATTTT. It is translated as CASSHRLNTIYF.

This clone has only a few counts. The chain joins TRBV5-1 to TRBJ2-2, with a tentative D call TRBD1 (6 bases). The CDR3 runs 15 residues. V lost 5 bases and J lost 9, with 20 bases in between. The germline gives CDR1 SGHRS, CDR2 YFSETQ. The CDR3: CASRLNSLGGRELFF. The CDR3 DNA reads as TGCGCCAGCAGGCTGAACTCACTAGGGGGTCGGGAGCTGTTTTTT.

V is TRBV7-9 and J is TRBJ1-2; the match to TRBD1 covers 7 bases. CDR3 length: 14 amino acids. Germline assignment: CDR1 SEHNR and CDR2 FQNEAQ (reference sequence). V trimming: 5 bases; J trimming: 8 bases; junction bases outside the gene matches: 11. For the CDR3, the DNA is TGTGCCAGCAGCCTCCTCACAGGGGTAGGAGGCTACACCTTC. Translated, it gives CASSLLTGVGGYTF.

This chain connects TRBV24-1 to TRBJ2-1; TRBD1 matches 8 bases. CDR1 and CDR2 from the germline V gene are KGHDR and SFDVKD. J gave up 4 bases and V 9 bases, and 4 bases lay outside the gene matches. The CDR3 sequence is 13 residues long. The CDR3 region is CATGTGAYNEQFF. The CDR3, as DNA: TGTGCCACCGGGACAGGTGCTTACAATGAGCAGTTCTTC.

This clone showed up just a few times. J is TRBJ2-5 and V is TRBV5-1; no reliable D call. The length of the CDR3 is 17 residues. The V end was cut by 1 base, the J end by 1 base, with 17 bases between. CDR1 is SGHRS, CDR2 YFSETQ, per germline. CDR3 residues: CASSLFGLGSTQETQYF. The CDR3 DNA follows: TGCGCCAGCAGCTTGTTCGGTTTGGGCAGCACCCAAGAGACCCAGTACTTC.

This clone was seen more than once but under ten times. This chain uses TRBV3-1 (or the pseudogene TRBV3-2) with TRBJ1-5; D is unclear. Looked up from germline, CDR1 is LGHDT and CDR2 is YNNKEL (reference sequence). Trimming pared 3 bases from V and 5 bases from J, leaving 11 bases between. The CDR3 runs to 14 residues. CDR3 DNA sequence: TGTGCCAGCAGCCACTTGGGGAGCGATCAGCCCCAGCATTTT. Translated, it gives CASSHLGSDQPQHF.

This clone was counted a few times. The chain links TRBV30 to TRBJ2-2; D unresolved. CDR3 length equals 14 residues. The germline V and J ends were trimmed by 3 bases and 2 bases, with 10 bases remaining between them. Germline values: CDR1 GTSNPN, CDR2 SVGIG (reference sequence). The CDR3 region has the DNA TGTGCCTGGAGGAAGGGATTAAACACCGGGGAGCTGTTTTTT. It encodes CAWRKGLNTGELFF. The entire variable domain, with the rest obtained from reference TRBV30 and TRBJ2-2, is as follows: SQTIHQWPATLVQPVGSPLSLECTVEGTSNPNLYWYRQAAGRGLQLLFYSVGIGQISSEVPQNLSASRPQDRQFILSSKKLLLSDSGFYLCAWRKGLNTGELFFGEGSRLTVL.

Only one count was recorded for this clone. This chain links TRBV27 with TRBJ2-2; 9 bases line up with TRBD1. The CDR3 totals 16 residues. Germline V gene lookup returns CDR1 MNHEY and CDR2 SMNVEV (reference sequence). With V trimmed by 8 bases and J by 7 bases, 14 bases remained unmatched. The CDR3 DNA reads TGTGCCAGCTTAGCCAAGTCACAGGGGGCCGGCGGGGAGCTGTTTTTT. Translated: CASLAKSQGAGGELFF.

The sample holds a few counts of this clone. This sample includes further DNA sequences coding for the same CDR3. The gene calls are TRBV7-3 and TRBJ1-1; D is unclear. Between the trimmed V and J ends, which lost 2 bases and 0 bases, there was a span of 4 bases. Germline CDR1 reads SGHTA; CDR2 reads FQGTGA. The CDR3 contains 13 residues. The CDR3 sequence is CASSLSVNTEAFF. The DNA for the CDR3 is TGTGCCAGCAGCTTATCCGTGAACACTGAAGCTTTCTTT.

The DNA of the CDR3 is TGTGCCAGCTCACAACGGACAGGGACGACAAATGGCTACACCTTC. It translates to CASSQRTGTTNGYTF. This chain links TRBV18 with TRBJ1-2, with TRBD1 matching over 8 bases. V shed 4 bases, J shed 6 bases, and the junction held 10 bases outside the gene matches. The germline V gene has CDR1 KGHSH and CDR2 LQKENI. The CDR3 covers 15 residues.

The genes are TRBV6-6 and TRBJ1-2; D gene unclear. This CDR3 comprises 13 residues. Germline CDR1 and CDR2: MNHNY and SVGAGI (reference sequence). The V end was cut by 3 bases, the J end by 6 bases, with 11 bases between. CDR3 residues: CASSYLFVDGYTF. The CDR3 nucleotides read TGTGCCAGCAGTTATCTATTTGTGGATGGCTACACCTTC.

This clone was observed once. This chain joins TRBV21-1 and TRBJ2-7; the table's D gene call, TRBD2, was not cross checked with the DNA. TRBV21-1 is listed as a pseudogene. CDR3 size: 18 residues. The CDR3 here is CASSKPVRLRAYSYEQYV. CDR3 nucleotides: TGTGCCAGCAGCAAACCCGTCCGTTTGCGGGCGTACTCCTACGAGCAGTACGTC.

The genes are TRBV4-1 and TRBJ1-6; D not resolved. The V gene lost 2 bases and the J gene lost 7 bases, with 0 bases spanning the gap. There are 11 residues in the CDR3. Germline lookup yields CDR1 MGHRA and CDR2 YSYEKL. CDR3 in DNA: TGCGCCAGCAGCCAAAATTCACCCCTCCACTTT. It encodes CASSQNSPLHF.

The chain recombines TRBV7-2 with TRBJ2-5; D ambiguous. CDR3 length: 14 residues. Germline CDR1 SGHTA, CDR2 FQGNSA. V was cut by 1 base and J by 7 bases, with 13 bases left in between. As DNA, the CDR3 is TGTGCCAGCAGCTTAGAGGCTAGTGCTGGGACCCAGTACTTC. Amino acid sequence: CASSLEASAGTQYF. Variable domain in full (rest from reference TRBV7-2 and TRBJ2-5): GAGVSQSPSNKVTEKGKDVELRCDPISGHTALYWYRQSLGQGLEFLIYFQGNSAPDKSGLPSDRFSAERTGGSVSTLTIQRTQQEDSAVYLCASSLEASAGTQYFGPGTRLLVL.

The gene calls are TRBV18 and TRBJ2-5; D is perhaps TRBD2 (5 bases). With 3 bases removed from V and 9 bases from J, the gap between germline ends came to 20 bases. Germline V lookup: CDR1 KGHSH, CDR2 LQKENI. The CDR3 runs 15 residues. The CDR3 sequence is CASSPSAGEGYPQYF. In nucleotides, the CDR3 is TGTGCCAGCTCACCCTCGGCGGGTGAAGGTTATCCCCAGTACTTC. Complete variable domain (other parts from reference TRBV18 and TRBJ2-5): NAGVMQNPRHLVRRRGQEARLRCSPMKGHSHVYWYRQLPEEGLKFMVYLQKENIIDESGMPKERFSAEFPKEGPSILRIQQVVRGDSAAYFCASSPSAGEGYPQYFGPGTRLLVL.